Each of the 5 T cell receptor beta chains below was sequenced from the same sample in a study of cytomegalovirus exposure and HLA in healthy donors. PCR employed 60 Vbeta and 13 Jbeta primers. Produced via immunoSEQ multiplex PCR; TCRdb's table is partial and in-frame only. The data contain around 110,000 clones, roughly 80% of them singletons. Sequenced material: PBMCs. These receptors were collected from a man aged 30-40 years in good health and CMV-seronegative.

This clone showed up just once. This chain uses TRBV20-1 with TRBJ2-5, with unresolved D. The V gene's germline CDR1 is DFQATT and CDR2 SNEGSKA (reference sequence). The CDR3 spans 10 residues. Trimming cost V 6 bases and J 4 bases, with 6 bases left between them. This chain's CDR3 is CSAVGETQYF. CDR3 sequence (DNA): TGCAGTGCCGTCGGAGAGACCCAGTACTTC.

The V gene is TRBV28, the J gene TRBJ1-2; D is possibly TRBD1 (5 bases). Trimming took 3 bases from V and 5 from J, leaving 13 bases between them. The germline gives CDR1 MDHEN, CDR2 SYDVKM. The CDR3 spans 14 residues. This chain's CDR3 is CASSLFGALYGYTF. CDR3 bases: TGTGCCAGCAGTTTGTTTGGGGCGCTTTATGGCTACACCTTC.

This clone has more than one count but fewer than ten. One junction end does not reproduce the germline sequence, and a read error may be involved. V and J are TRBV6-5 and TRBJ1-1; 7 nucleotides line up with TRBD1. Germline loops: CDR1 MNHEY, CDR2 SVGAGI. This CDR3 spans 12 amino acids. The CDR3 loop reads CASSKATGWKIF. The CDR3 coding sequence is TGTGCCAGCAGTAAAGCGACAGGGTGGAAGATCTTT.

This sequence joins TRBV11-2 and TRBJ2-3, with D perhaps TRBD2 (10 bases). V lost 4 bases to trimming and J lost 6 bases, with 26 bases between them. There are 18 residues in the CDR3. Germline V gives CDR1 SGHAT, CDR2 FQNNGV. The CDR3, as DNA: TGTGCCAGCAGCTCGCCCCTCGGAACTAGCGGGACAGGGGATACGCAGTATTTT. Its translation: CASSSPLGTSGTGDTQYF.

The V call is TRBV23-1, the J call TRBJ1-1; D is undetermined. TRBV23-1 is an ORF, with its function uncertain. This CDR3 comprises 12 residues. Trimming removed 2 bases from V and 1 base from J, with 2 bases in between. CDR3 nucleotides: TGCGCCAGCAGTCAACAGAACACTGAAGCTTTCTTT. Amino acid sequence: CASSQQNTEAFF.